The 23 T cell receptor beta chains reported below all come from one sample, sequenced in a study of OX40 agonist ivuxolimab in advanced cancers. Using immunoSEQ multiplex PCR, the repertoire was profiled, and TCRdb retains in-frame clones only, with some absent. The table has 32,000 or so clones, 81% seen once. Sequences were derived from CD4+ or CD8+ T cells sorted from blood, sampled in a trial of the OX40 agonist ivuxolimab. The receptors stem from an adult with an advanced solid tumor such as melanoma, head and neck, liver or kidney cancer.

The chain's CDR3 is CASARAGKYNEQFF. The CDR3 region has the DNA TGTGCCAGCGCTAGGGCAGGGAAGTACAATGAGCAGTTCTTC. The gene calls are TRBV6-5 and TRBJ2-1, with a weak D call TRBD1 (5 bases). With 8 bases removed from V and 4 bases from J, the gap between germline ends came to 15 bases. CDR3 size: 14 residues. Germline V CDR1 and CDR2: MNHEY, SVGAGI.

The rearrangement joins TRBV7-3 to TRBJ2-2, with TRBD2 matching 9 bases. V shed 5 bases, J shed 5 bases, and the junction held 9 bases outside the gene matches. The germline CDR1 and CDR2 sequences are SGHTA and FQGTGA. The CDR3 loop spans 16 amino acids. DNA for the CDR3: TGTGCCAGCAGCCCCAGCGGGGGGCCTTCGACCGGGGAGCTGTTTTTT. Translating it yields CASSPSGGPSTGELFF.

The chain is built from TRBV15 and TRBJ1-4, with D tentatively TRBD1 (5 bases). In germline, CDR1 is LNHNV, CDR2 YYDKDF (reference sequence). Trimming cost V 0 bases and J 6 bases, with 14 bases left between them. The CDR3 spans 16 residues. The CDR3 DNA reads as TGTGCCACCAGCAGAGATGGGGCCCTGGGAGATGAAAAACTGTTTTTT. It yields the protein CATSRDGALGDEKLFF. The full variable domain, with the rest looked up from reference TRBV15 and TRBJ1-4, is DAMVIQNPRYQVTQFGKPVTLSCSQTLNHNVMYWYQQKSSQAPKLLFHYYDKDFNNEADTPDNFQSRRPNTSFCFLDIRSPGLGDTAMYLCATSRDGALGDEKLFFGSGTQLSVL.

The gene calls are TRBV7-9 and TRBJ2-2; tentatively, D is TRBD2 (6 bases). V gave up 1 base and J gave up 0 bases, with 9 bases separating them. The CDR3 is 16 residues long. Germline-derived CDR1 and CDR2 are SEHNR and FQNEAQ (reference sequence). CDR3 DNA: TGTGCCAGCAGCTTAGGACCTAGCGCGAACACCGGGGAGCTGTTTTTT. Translated, it gives CASSLGPSANTGELFF. Full variable domain (rest looked up from reference TRBV7-9 and TRBJ2-2): DTGVSQNPRHKITKRGQNVTFRCDPISEHNRLYWYRQTLGQGPEFLTYFQNEAQLEKSRLLSDRFSAERPKGSFSTLEIQRTEQGDSAMYLCASSLGPSANTGELFFGEGSRLTVL.

V gene TRBV30 combines with J gene TRBJ1-4; TRBD1 might be the D (5 bases). Trimming removed 8 bases from V and 7 bases from J, with 14 bases in between. Germline assignment: CDR1 GTSNPN and CDR2 SVGIG (reference sequence). The CDR3 length is 12 residues. CDR3 in DNA: TGTGCCCCCGACCCCGGGGGTGAAAAACTGTTTTTT. Its translation is CAPDPGGEKLFF.

This chain links TRBV7-9 with TRBJ1-2, with a tentative D call TRBD1 (5 bases). The CDR3 has 16 residues. The germline CDR1 and CDR2 sequences are SEHNR and FQNEAQ (reference sequence). V was cut by 4 bases and J by 4 bases, with 19 bases left in between. The DNA of the CDR3 is TGTGCCAGCAGCTCCGGGACCGCCCGCACCTTCTATGGCTACACCTTC. Its protein is CASSSGTARTFYGYTF.

CDR3 nucleotide sequence: TGTGCCAGCAGTGAATGGACAGGGGGCTACGAGCAGTACTTC. Translated: CASSEWTGGYEQYF. The chain links TRBV6-5 to TRBJ2-7, with 10 bases fitting TRBD1. The CDR3 extends over 14 amino acids. Unmatched junction bases numbered 4, after V lost 5 bases and J lost 3 bases. The germline CDR1 and CDR2 sequences are MNHEY and SVGAGI.

This chain joins TRBV7-9 and TRBJ2-7; D is unclear. V was cut by 5 bases and J by 4 bases, with 9 bases left in between. Germline CDR1 is SEHNR and CDR2 is FQNEAQ (reference sequence). CDR3 size: 12 residues. The CDR3 sequence is CASSGALYEQYF. CDR3 in DNA: TGTGCCAGCAGCGGTGCCCTATACGAGCAGTACTTC. The variable domain in full, completed from reference TRBV7-9 and TRBJ2-7, reads DTGVSQNPRHKITKRGQNVTFRCDPISEHNRLYWYRQTLGQGPEFLTYFQNEAQLEKSRLLSDRFSAERPKGSFSTLEIQRTEQGDSAMYLCASSGALYEQYFGPGTRLTVT.

The chain joins TRBV5-4 to TRBJ1-1; TRBD1 matches at 8 bases. This CDR3 spans 14 amino acids. J was trimmed by 5 bases and V by 5 bases; bases with no gene match: 8. Germline CDR1 SGHNT, CDR2 YYREEE (reference sequence). CDR3 residues: CASRKAGGRTEAFF. The CDR3 DNA reads TGTGCCAGCAGAAAAGCAGGGGGCCGGACTGAAGCTTTCTTT.

The chain links TRBV9 to TRBJ2-1; D is possibly TRBD1 (5 bases). Trimming removed 0 bases at V and 7 bases at J, with 14 bases between. The V gene's germline CDR1 is SGDLS and CDR2 YYNGEE. There are 15 residues in the CDR3. As DNA, the CDR3 is TGTGCCAGCAGCGTAGAGGGTCAGGGTGGAAATGAGCAGTTCTTC. Protein sequence: CASSVEGQGGNEQFF.

The CDR3 bases are TGTGCCAGCAGTTCTAGCGGGAGGGCCTCGTACGAGCAGTACTTC. This translates into CASSSSGRASYEQYF. The chain couples TRBV27 to TRBJ2-7, with 12 bases that match TRBD2. The CDR3 loop spans 15 amino acids. Germline assignment: CDR1 MNHEY and CDR2 SMNVEV (reference sequence). After removal of 4 bases from V and 4 bases from J, the junction contained 5 bases not matched to a gene.

The V and J genes are TRBV2 and TRBJ1-5; D not resolved. CDR1 SNHLY and CDR2 FYNNEI come from the germline V gene. V was trimmed by 8 bases and J by 1 base, leaving 9 bases between them. The CDR3 is made up of 13 amino acids. In DNA form, the CDR3 reads TGTGCCAGCTCCCCGGGAAGCAATCAGCCCCAGCATTTT. Translation gives CASSPGSNQPQHF.

The CDR3 is CASSQPGGSTGELFF. CDR3 DNA: TGTGCCAGCAGCCAGCCGGGGGGGAGCACCGGGGAGCTGTTTTTT. V and J are TRBV6-6 and TRBJ2-2; 8 bases match TRBD2. The germline CDR1 and CDR2 sequences are MNHNY and SVGAGI (reference sequence). V shed 6 bases, J shed 4 bases, and the junction held 7 bases outside the gene matches. The CDR3 loop spans 15 amino acids.

This clone was seen a few times. This sequence joins TRBV6-1 and TRBJ1-5, with D maybe TRBD1 (6 bases). The CDR3 spans 14 residues. V dropped 1 base and J dropped 6 bases, with 10 bases sitting between them. Germline V lookup: CDR1 MNHNS, CDR2 SASEGT. CDR3: CASSEGGGGQPQHF. The CDR3 DNA follows: TGTGCCAGCAGTGAAGGGGGAGGGGGTCAGCCCCAGCATTTT.

This CDR3 is CASSQTGGGQPQHF. CDR3 DNA sequence: TGCGCCAGCAGCCAAACAGGGGGCGGTCAGCCCCAGCATTTT. The chain employs TRBV5-1 and TRBJ1-5; 9 bases map to TRBD1. V shed 4 bases, J shed 6 bases, and the junction held 5 bases outside the gene matches. In germline, CDR1 is SGHRS, CDR2 YFSETQ. The CDR3 totals 14 residues.

The chain couples TRBV19 to TRBJ1-5; possible D gene TRBD1, 5 bases. Trimming pared 5 bases from V and 1 base from J, leaving 12 bases between. From germline, CDR1 is LNHDA and CDR2 SQIVND (reference sequence). The length of the CDR3 is 15 residues. The CDR3 nucleotides read TGTGCCAGTAGTGTCGGGACGGGCAGCAATCAGCCCCAGCATTTT. Translating gives CASSVGTGSNQPQHF.

The chain carries TRBV19 and TRBJ1-2; 7 bases align to TRBD1. The germline V gene encodes CDR1 LNHDA and CDR2 SQIVND (reference sequence). V dropped 7 bases and J dropped 1; count of bases not matched to a gene: 3. There are 13 residues in the CDR3. The CDR3 coding sequence is TGTGCCAGTAACGACAGGGATAACTATGGCTACACCTTC. Translating it yields CASNDRDNYGYTF.

This chain connects TRBV29-1 to TRBJ1-1; D remains unclear. Germline V gene data show CDR1 as SQVTM and CDR2 as ANQGSEA. V lost 6 bases and J 4 bases, leaving 9 bases between the germline ends. The CDR3 spans 11 residues. The CDR3: CSVPEGTEAFF. CDR3 sequence (DNA): TGCAGCGTCCCCGAGGGCACTGAAGCTTTCTTT.

The CDR3: CAISESSETTYGYTF. CDR3 coding DNA: TGTGCCATCAGTGAGAGTTCGGAAACTACCTATGGCTACACCTTC. This rearrangement joins TRBV10-3 to TRBJ1-2, with D hard to call. V was cut by 2 bases and J by 4 bases, with 14 bases left in between. The CDR3 spans 15 residues. Germline CDR1 and CDR2: ENHRY and SYGVKD.

The chain carries TRBV2 and TRBJ2-3; D gene uncertain. This CDR3 spans 13 amino acids. From germline, CDR1 is SNHLY and CDR2 FYNNEI. Trimming left V 6 bases short and J 4 bases short, with 11 bases between. Here the CDR3 reads CASSPRAADTQYF. The DNA for the CDR3 is TGTGCCAGCAGCCCTAGGGCGGCAGATACGCAGTATTTT.

The chain links TRBV6-5 to TRBJ2-5; perhaps TRBD2 as D (5 bases). There are 15 residues in the CDR3. Looked up from germline, CDR1 is MNHEY and CDR2 is SVGAGI. The V end lost 6 bases, the J end lost 4 bases, and 18 bases lay between the germline ends. DNA of the CDR3: TGTGCCAGCAGGCCGAGGGAACGGGATTCAGAGACCCAGTACTTC. This translates into CASRPRERDSETQYF.

The chain uses TRBV5-5 and TRBJ1-3; possibly TRBD1 for D (6 bases). There are 16 residues in the CDR3. Trimming removed 0 bases at V and 0 bases at J, with 10 bases between. Germline V gives CDR1 SGHKS, CDR2 YYEKEE (reference sequence). The CDR3 nucleotides are TGTGCCAGCAGCTTGGTGGGGGGGCCCTCTGGAAACACCATATATTTT. Protein: CASSLVGGPSGNTIYF. The full variable domain, rest sourced from reference TRBV5-5 and TRBJ1-3, is DAGVTQSPTHLIKTRGQQVTLRCSPISGHKSVSWYQQVLGQGPQFIFQYYEKEERGRGNFPDRFSARQFPNYSSELNVNALLLGDSALYLCASSLVGGPSGNTIYFGEGSWLTVV.

V usage is TRBV28 and J usage is TRBJ2-7, with 7 bases matching TRBD1. The CDR3 length is 14 residues. From germline, CDR1 is MDHEN and CDR2 SYDVKM. V lost 2 bases and J lost 4; bases outside the gene matches: 5. DNA for the CDR3: TGTGCCAGCAGTTTAGGCACAGGGGAGTACGAGCAGTACTTC. Translated, it gives CASSLGTGEYEQYF.